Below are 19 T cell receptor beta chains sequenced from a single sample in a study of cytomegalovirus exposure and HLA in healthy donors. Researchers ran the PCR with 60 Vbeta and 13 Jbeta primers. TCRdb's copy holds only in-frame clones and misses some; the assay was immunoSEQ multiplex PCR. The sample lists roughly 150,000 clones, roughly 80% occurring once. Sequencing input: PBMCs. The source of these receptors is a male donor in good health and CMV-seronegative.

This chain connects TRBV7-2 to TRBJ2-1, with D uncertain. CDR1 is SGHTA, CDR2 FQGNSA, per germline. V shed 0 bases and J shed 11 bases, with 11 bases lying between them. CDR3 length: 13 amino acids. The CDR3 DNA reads TGTGCCAGCAGCTTAGCGCGCGCGGAGAAGCAGTTCTTC. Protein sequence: CASSLARAEKQFF.

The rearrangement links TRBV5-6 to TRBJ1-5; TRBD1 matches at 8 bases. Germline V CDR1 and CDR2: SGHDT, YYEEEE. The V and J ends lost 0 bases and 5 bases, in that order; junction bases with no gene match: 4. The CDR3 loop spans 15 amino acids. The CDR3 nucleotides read TGTGCCAGCAGCTTGGGGGACAGGCCGTATCAGCCCCAGCATTTT. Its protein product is CASSLGDRPYQPQHF.

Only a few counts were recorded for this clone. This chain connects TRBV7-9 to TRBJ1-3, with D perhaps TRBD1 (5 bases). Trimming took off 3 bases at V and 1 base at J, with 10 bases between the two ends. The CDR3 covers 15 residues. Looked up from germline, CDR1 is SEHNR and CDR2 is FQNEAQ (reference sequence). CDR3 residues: CASSLGGLSGNTIYF. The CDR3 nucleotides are TGTGCCAGCAGCTTGGGGGGACTGTCTGGAAACACCATATATTTT.

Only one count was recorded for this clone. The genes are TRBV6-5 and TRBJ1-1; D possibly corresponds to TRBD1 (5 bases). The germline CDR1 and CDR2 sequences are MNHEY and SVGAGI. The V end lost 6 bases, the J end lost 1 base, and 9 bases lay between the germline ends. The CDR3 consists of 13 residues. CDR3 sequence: CASSADRNTEAFF. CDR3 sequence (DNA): TGTGCCAGCAGCGCCGACAGGAACACTGAAGCTTTCTTT.

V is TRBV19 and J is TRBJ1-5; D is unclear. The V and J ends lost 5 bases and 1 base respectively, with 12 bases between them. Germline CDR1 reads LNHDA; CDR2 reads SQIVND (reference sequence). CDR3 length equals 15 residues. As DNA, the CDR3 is TGTGCCAGTAGTCCCTCGGGTCAGAGCAATCAGCCCCAGCATTTT. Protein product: CASSPSGQSNQPQHF.

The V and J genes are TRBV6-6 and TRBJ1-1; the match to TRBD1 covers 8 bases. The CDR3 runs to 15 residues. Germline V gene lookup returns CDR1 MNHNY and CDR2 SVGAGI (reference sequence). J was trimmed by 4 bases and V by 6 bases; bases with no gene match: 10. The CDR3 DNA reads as TGTGCCAGCAGATCGGACAGACAGGGGCCCACTGAAGCTTTCTTT. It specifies CASRSDRQGPTEAFF.

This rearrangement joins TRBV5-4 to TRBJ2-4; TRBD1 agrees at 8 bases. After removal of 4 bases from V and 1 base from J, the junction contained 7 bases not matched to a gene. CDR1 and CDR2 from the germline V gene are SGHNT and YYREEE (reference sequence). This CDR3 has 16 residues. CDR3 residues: CASSPGTGTAKNIQYF. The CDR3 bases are TGTGCCAGCAGCCCTGGGACAGGCACGGCCAAAAACATTCAGTACTTC.

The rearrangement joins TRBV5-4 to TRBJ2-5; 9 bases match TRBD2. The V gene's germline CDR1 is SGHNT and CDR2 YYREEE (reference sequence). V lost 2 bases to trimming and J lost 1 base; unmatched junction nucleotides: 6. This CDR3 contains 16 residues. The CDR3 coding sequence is TGTGCCAGCAGCTTATTTAGCGGGGGCCTCCAAGAGACCCAGTACTTC. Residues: CASSLFSGGLQETQYF.

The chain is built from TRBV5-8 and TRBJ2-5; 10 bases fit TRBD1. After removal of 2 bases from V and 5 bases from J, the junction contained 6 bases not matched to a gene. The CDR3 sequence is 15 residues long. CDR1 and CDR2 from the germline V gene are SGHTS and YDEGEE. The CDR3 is CASSFRQGAGETQYF. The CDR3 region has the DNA TGTGCCAGCAGCTTCCGACAGGGGGCGGGTGAGACCCAGTACTTC.

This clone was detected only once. The CDR3 spells CASTEEVYGNTIYF. CDR3 in DNA: TGTGCCAGCACGGAGGAGGTCTACGGAAACACCATATATTTT. The rearrangement joins TRBV2 to TRBJ1-3, with D uncertain. Germline lookup yields CDR1 SNHLY and CDR2 FYNNEI. The CDR3 length is 14 residues. The V end lost 7 bases, the J end lost 4 bases, and 14 bases lay between the germline ends.

Here the CDR3 reads CASSLGTGTYEQYF. CDR3 bases: TGTGCCAGCAGCTTGGGGACAGGGACTTACGAGCAGTACTTC. The chain recombines TRBV5-4 with TRBJ2-7, with TRBD1 matching 8 bases. The germline V gene has CDR1 SGHNT and CDR2 YYREEE (reference sequence). The CDR3 runs to 14 residues. V lost 0 bases to trimming and J lost 4 bases; unmatched junction nucleotides: 3.

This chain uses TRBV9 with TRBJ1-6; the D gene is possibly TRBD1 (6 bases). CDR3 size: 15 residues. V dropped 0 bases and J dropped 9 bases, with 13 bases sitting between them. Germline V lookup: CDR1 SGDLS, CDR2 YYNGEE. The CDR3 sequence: CASSVAGGSGSPLHF. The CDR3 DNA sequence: TGTGCCAGCAGCGTAGCTGGGGGCAGCGGTTCACCCCTCCACTTT.

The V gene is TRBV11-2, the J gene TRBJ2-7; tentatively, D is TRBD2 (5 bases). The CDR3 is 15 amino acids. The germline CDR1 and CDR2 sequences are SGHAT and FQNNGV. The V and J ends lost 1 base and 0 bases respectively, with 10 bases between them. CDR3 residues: CASSLATGSSYEQYF. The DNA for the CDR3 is TGTGCCAGCAGCTTAGCCACGGGGAGCTCCTACGAGCAGTACTTC.

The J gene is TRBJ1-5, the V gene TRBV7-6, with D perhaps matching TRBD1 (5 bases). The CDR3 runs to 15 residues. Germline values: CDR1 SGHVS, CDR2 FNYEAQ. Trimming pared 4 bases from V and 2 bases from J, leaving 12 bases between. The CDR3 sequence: CASSSRGFGNQPQHF. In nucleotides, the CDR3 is TGTGCCAGCAGCTCAAGGGGTTTTGGCAATCAGCCCCAGCATTTT.

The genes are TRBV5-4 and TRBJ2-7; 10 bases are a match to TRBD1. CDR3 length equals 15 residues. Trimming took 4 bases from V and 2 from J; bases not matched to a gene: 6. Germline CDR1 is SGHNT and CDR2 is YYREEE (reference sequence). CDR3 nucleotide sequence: TGTGCCAGCAGCCTGGGACAGGGGAATACCTACGAGCAGTACTTC. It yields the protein CASSLGQGNTYEQYF.

The CDR3 protein is CASRSDRGTDTQYF. CDR3 bases: TGTGCCAGCAGATCGGACAGGGGCACAGATACGCAGTATTTT. The chain uses TRBV7-2 and TRBJ2-3, with 8 bases lining up with TRBD1. From germline, CDR1 is SGHTA and CDR2 FQGNSA. V shed 6 bases and J 1 base; nucleotides not matched to a gene: 3. The length of the CDR3 is 14 residues.

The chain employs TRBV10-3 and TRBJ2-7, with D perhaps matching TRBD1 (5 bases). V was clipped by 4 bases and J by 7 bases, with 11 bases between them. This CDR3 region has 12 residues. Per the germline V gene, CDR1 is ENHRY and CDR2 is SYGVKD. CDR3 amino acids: CAISGGPGEQYF. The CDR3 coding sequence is TGTGCCATCAGTGGAGGCCCAGGGGAGCAGTACTTC.

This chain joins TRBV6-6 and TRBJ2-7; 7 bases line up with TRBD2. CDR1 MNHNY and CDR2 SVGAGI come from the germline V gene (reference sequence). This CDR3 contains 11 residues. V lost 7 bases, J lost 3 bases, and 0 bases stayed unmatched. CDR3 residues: CASKRDYEQYF. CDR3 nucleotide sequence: TGTGCCAGCAAGCGGGACTACGAGCAGTACTTC.

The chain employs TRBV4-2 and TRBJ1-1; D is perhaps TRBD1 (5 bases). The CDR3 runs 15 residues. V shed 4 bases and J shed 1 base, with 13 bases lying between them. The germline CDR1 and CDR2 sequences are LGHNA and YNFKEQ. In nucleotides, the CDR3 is TGTGCCAGCAGCCCCCGTACGACAGCGAACACTGAAGCTTTCTTT. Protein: CASSPRTTANTEAFF.